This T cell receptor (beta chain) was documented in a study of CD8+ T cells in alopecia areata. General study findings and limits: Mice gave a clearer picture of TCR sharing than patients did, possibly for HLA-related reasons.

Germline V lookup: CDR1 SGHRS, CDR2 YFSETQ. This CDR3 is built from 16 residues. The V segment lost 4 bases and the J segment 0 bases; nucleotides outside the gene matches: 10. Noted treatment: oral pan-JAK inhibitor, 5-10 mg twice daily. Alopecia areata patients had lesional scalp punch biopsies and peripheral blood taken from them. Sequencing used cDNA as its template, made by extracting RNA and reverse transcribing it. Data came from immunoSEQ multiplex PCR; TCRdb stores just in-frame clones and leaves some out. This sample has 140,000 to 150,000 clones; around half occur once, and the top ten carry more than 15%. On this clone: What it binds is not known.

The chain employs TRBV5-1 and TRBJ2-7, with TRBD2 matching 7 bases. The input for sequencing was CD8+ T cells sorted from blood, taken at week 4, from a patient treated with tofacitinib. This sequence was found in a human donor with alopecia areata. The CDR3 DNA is TGCGCCAGCAGCCTAAATCGGCGGGGGACCTCCTACGAGCAGTACTTC. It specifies CASSLNRRGTSYEQYF.